This TCR beta chain was captured in a study of T cells after somatic rescue of genetic block. Profiled with immunoSEQ multiplex PCR; TCRdb holds only in-frame clones, not every one. The sample holds about 120,000 clones, about 89% seen once. The CDR3 runs 14 residues. Looked up from germline, CDR1 is SGHNT and CDR2 is YYREEE (reference sequence). The ends lost 4 bases at V and 4 bases at J; junction bases unmatched: 5. The receptor comes from a young woman. Material for sequencing was peripheral blood mononuclear cells (PBMCs). V gene TRBV5-4 combines with J gene TRBJ1-2; 9 nucleotides align to TRBD1. The CDR3: CASSLDRGGYGYTF. CDR3 in DNA: TGTGCCAGCAGCCTGGACAGGGGAGGCTATGGCTACACCTTC.